The source of this T cell receptor beta chain is a study of T cells in Graves' hyperthyroidism and ophthalmopathy. About the study: Peripheral blood samples were taken at initial diagnosis, prior to any treatment.

With respect to this clonotype: Its antigen is as yet unknown. The junction shows a germline mismatch at one end, possibly a read error.

Study-level points and caveats: Ophthalmopathy was separated from stable hyperthyroidism by a 13 V-J model.

Clinical symptoms, serum thyroxine and TRAb, thyroid ultrasound and orbital computed tomography were used for the diagnoses. The authors took PBMCs from 10 ml fresh peripheral blood. Amplification yielded TCR beta CDR3 regions, with RNA transcripts as the source. TCR CDR3 underwent first-round RT-PCR with the HTBI primer set. TCRdb ran MiXCR on the multiplex PCR reads and lists one entry per CDR3 protein. The sample carries hundreds of thousands of distinct CDR3 sequences, 16% recorded once. This clonotype was sampled from a woman younger than 30 with Graves' hyperthyroidism. Sequenced material: blood.

The CDR3 sequence is CASGYSGGLAKNIQYF. DNA of the CDR3: TGTGCCAGCGGTTACTCAGGGGGACTAGCCAAAAACATTCAGTACTTC. V and J are TRBV6-2 or TRBV6-3 and TRBJ2-4, with D perhaps TRBD1 (7 bases). Germline V gene lookup returns CDR1 MNHEY and CDR2 SVGEGT. The CDR3 is 16 residues long.